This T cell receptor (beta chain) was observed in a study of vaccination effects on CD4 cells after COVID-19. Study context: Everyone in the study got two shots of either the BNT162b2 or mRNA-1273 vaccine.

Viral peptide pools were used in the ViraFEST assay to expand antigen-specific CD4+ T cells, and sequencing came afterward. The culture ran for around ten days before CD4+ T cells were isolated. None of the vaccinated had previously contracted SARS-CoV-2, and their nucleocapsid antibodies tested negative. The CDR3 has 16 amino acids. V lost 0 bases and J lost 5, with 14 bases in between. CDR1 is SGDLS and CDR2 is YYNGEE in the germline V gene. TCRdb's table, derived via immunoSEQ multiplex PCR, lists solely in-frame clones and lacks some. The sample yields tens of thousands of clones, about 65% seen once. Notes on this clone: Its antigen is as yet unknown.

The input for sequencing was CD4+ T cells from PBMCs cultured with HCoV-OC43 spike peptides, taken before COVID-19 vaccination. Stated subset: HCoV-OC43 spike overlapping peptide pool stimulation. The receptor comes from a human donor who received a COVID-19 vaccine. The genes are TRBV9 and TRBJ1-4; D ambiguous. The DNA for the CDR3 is TGTGCCAGCAGCGTAGCTGGTGGAACAGTAAATGAAAAACTGTTTTTT. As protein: CASSVAGGTVNEKLFF.